The T cell receptor beta chain described here comes from a study of blood T cell repertoires in COVID-19 (TCRdb year 2020). Looking at the study overall: The collaborator samples originated in the United States, Italy and Spain and spanned the acute and convalescent phases of COVID-19. The dataset comprised deeply sampled blood TCRbeta repertoires from subjects exposed to, actively infected with, or recovered from COVID-19. The samples were drawn from the first 160 participants of the ongoing ImmuneRACE study and from 1,200 or so subjects provided by 6 global collaborators. Where HLA class I and class II types were available, the types were taken from metadata supplied by the sample provider, not from assay-based typing. A de-identified subject ID, COVID-19 status, age in years and sex were almost always included in the sample metadata. The prospective study material was composed of cDNA or gDNA derived from T cells, B-cell-depleted T cells, or PBMCs. A freely available public database, intended as a resource for researchers studying the immune response to SARS-CoV-2, is where the repertoires were released.

Measured from the cysteine to the phenylalanine, the CDR3 is 13 residues long. Only the CDR3 part of the read is kept: 39 bases, read in frame from the first base. The germline V gene (reference sequence) sets CDR1 to LNHDA and CDR2 to SQIVND. At the junction V is shortened by 6 bases and J by 4 bases; bases outside the gene matches: 4. The immunoSEQ Assay, a bias-controlled multiplex PCR, was used to amplify TCRbeta CDR3 regions from genomic DNA. As for the original processing: The number of nucleated cells in each sample was estimated from the amplification of reference gene primers within the assay. Sequence reads were collapsed and filtered to measure the absolute abundance of every unique TCRbeta CDR3 rearrangement. For each sample, productive Simpson clonality was calculated by taking the square root of Simpson's diversity index across productive rearrangements. As stored in TCRdb, this immuneACCESS dataset retains in-frame rearrangements with V and J assigned. A fraction of the clones does not appear; measured against another copy, unresolved V genes explain less than half of the discrepancy, and the remainder lacks a known reason. The D gene and trimming were derived from the DNA, and the V and J assignments and clone size from that table. The sample yields roughly 330,000 clones; approximately 89% were counted once. Clones ranked in the top ten supply approximately 5% of the sample.

Participants in the prospective study were aged roughly 18 to 100 years, lived in 20 to 30 United States geographic areas, and enrolled through a virtual design. In the prospective study, cohorts were assigned on the basis of participant-reported clinical history obtained from a screening survey and a study questionnaire. Recovered participants in ImmuneRACE Cohort 3 were defined by two consecutive negative NP/OP PCR tests, clearance by a healthcare professional, or resolution of symptoms. Mobile phlebotomists in the prospective study collected whole blood, serum and a nasopharyngeal or oropharyngeal swab from every participant. Over a roughly 2-month period, participants in the prospective study had the option of providing additional blood draws and questionnaires. Prospective study blood samples were shipped either frozen or at room temperature before DNA extraction. Broader findings and caveats from the paper: Clinical and demographic metadata were provided uncurated, with the amount varying by source and participant.

Worth noting for this clone: Its antigen has not been determined. No base quality values were provided; no much bigger clone lies one nucleotide off.

The TCR was taken from a young woman who had recovered from COVID-19. The sequenced material came from PBMCs or T cells enriched from blood (not recorded which). Recombination connected TRBV19 to TRBJ1-2, and TRBD1 matches 8 of the central bases. The DNA is as follows: TGTGCCAGTAGCAGACAGGGGCTCTATGGCTACACCTTC. It translates as CASSRQGLYGYTF.